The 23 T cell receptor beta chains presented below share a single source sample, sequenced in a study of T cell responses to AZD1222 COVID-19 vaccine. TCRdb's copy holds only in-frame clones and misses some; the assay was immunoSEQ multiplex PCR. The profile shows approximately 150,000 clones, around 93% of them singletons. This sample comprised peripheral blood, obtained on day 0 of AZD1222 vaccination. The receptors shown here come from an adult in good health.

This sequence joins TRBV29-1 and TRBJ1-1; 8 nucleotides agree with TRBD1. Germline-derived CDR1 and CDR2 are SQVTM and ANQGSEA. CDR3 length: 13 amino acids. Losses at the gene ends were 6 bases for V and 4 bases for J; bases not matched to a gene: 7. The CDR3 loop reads CSVWGDRGTEAFF. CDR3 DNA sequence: TGCAGCGTATGGGGTGACAGGGGCACTGAAGCTTTCTTT.

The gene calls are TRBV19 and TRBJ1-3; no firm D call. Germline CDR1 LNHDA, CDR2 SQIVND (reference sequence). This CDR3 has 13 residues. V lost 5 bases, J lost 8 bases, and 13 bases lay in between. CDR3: CASSGLLGHTIYF. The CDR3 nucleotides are TGTGCCAGTAGTGGTTTGCTCGGTCACACCATATATTTT.

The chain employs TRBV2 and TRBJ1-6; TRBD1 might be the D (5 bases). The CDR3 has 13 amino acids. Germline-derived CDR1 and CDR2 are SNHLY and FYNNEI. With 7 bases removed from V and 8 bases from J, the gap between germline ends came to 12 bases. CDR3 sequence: CASKGQPDSPLHF. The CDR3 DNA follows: TGTGCCAGCAAGGGGCAGCCAGATTCACCCCTCCACTTT.

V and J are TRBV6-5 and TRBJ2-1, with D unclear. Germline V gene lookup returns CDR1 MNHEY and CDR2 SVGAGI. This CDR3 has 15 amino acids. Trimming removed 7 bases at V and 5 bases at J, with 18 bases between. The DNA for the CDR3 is TGTGCCAGCACCCCTCCTAACACCGGACACAATGAGCAGTTCTTC. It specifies CASTPPNTGHNEQFF.

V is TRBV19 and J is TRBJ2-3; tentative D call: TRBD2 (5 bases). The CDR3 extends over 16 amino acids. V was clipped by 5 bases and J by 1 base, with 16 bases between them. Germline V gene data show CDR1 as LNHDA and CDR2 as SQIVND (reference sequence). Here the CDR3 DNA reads TGTGCCAGTAGTCTGGACTCCATGCTTGGCACAGATACGCAGTATTTT. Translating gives CASSLDSMLGTDTQYF.

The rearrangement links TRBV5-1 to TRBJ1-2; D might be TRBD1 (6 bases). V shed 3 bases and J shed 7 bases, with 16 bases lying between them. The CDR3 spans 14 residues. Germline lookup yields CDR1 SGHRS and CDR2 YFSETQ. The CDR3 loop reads CASSSGLQGSGYTF. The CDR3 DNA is TGCGCCAGCAGCTCGGGCCTACAGGGCTCTGGCTACACCTTC.

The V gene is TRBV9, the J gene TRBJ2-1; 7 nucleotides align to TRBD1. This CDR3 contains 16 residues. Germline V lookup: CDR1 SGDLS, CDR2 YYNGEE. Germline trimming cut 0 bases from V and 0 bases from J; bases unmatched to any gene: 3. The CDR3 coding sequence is TGTGCCAGCAGCGTAGGGTGGGACAGCTCCTACAATGAGCAGTTCTTC. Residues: CASSVGWDSSYNEQFF. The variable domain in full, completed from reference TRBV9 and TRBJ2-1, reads DSGVTQTPKHLITATGQRVTLRCSPRSGDLSVYWYQQSLDQGLQFLIQYYNGEERAKGNILERFSAQQFPDLHSELNLSSLELGDSALYFCASSVGWDSSYNEQFFGPGTRLTVL.

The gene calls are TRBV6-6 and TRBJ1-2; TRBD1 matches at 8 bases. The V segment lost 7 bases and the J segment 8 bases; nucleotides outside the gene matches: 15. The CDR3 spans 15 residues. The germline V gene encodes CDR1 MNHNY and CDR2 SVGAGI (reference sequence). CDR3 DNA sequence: TGTGCCAGCACCAACTCGGTACAGGGGGTTCGAGGCTACACCTTC. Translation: CASTNSVQGVRGYTF.

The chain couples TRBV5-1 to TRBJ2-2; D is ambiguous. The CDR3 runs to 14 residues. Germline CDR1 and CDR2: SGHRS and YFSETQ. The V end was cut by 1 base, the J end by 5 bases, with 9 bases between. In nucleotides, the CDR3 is TGCGCCAGCAGCTTGACCTCCGGGACCGGGGAGCTGTTTTTT. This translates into CASSLTSGTGELFF. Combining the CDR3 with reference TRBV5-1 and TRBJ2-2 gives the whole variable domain KAGVTQTPRYLIKTRGQQVTLSCSPISGHRSVSWYQQTPGQGLQFLFEYFSETQRNKGNFPGRFSGRQFSNSRSEMNVSTLELGDSALYLCASSLTSGTGELFFGEGSRLTVL.

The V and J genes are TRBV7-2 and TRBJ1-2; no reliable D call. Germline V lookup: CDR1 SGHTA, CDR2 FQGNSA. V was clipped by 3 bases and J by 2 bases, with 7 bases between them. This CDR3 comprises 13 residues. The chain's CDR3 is CASSFDGNYGYTF. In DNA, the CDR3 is TGTGCCAGCAGCTTCGACGGGAACTATGGCTACACCTTC. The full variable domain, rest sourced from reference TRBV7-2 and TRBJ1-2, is GAGVSQSPSNKVTEKGKDVELRCDPISGHTALYWYRQSLGQGLEFLIYFQGNSAPDKSGLPSDRFSAERTGGSVSTLTIQRTQQEDSAVYLCASSFDGNYGYTFGSGTRLTVV.

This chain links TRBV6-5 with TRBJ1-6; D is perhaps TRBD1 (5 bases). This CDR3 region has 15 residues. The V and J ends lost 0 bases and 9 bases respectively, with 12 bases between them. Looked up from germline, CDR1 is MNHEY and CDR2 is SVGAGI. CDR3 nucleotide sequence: TGTGCCAGCAGTTACTCGTTGGGGGAAAGTTCACCCCTCCACTTT. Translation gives CASSYSLGESSPLHF.

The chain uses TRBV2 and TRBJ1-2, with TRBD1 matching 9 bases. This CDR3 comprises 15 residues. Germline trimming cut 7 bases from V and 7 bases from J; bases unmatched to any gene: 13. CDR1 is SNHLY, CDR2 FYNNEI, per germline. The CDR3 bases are TGTGCCAGCACTCCGGGACAGGGAGACAGTGCTGGCTACACCTTC. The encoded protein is CASTPGQGDSAGYTF. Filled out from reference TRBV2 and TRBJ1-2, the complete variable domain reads EPEVTQTPSHQVTQMGQEVILRCVPISNHLYFYWYRQILGQKVEFLVSFYNNEISEKSEIFDDQFSVERPDGSNFTLKIRSTKLEDSAMYFCASTPGQGDSAGYTFGSGTRLTVV.

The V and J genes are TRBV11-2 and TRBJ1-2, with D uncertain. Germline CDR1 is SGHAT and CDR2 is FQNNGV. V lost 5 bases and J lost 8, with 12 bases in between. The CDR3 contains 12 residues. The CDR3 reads CASSPWSGGYTF. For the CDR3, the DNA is TGTGCCAGCAGCCCCTGGAGTGGAGGCTACACCTTC. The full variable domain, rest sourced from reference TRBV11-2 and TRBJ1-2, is EAGVAQSPRYKIIEKRQSVAFWCNPISGHATLYWYQQILGQGPKLLIQFQNNGVVDDSQLPKDRFSAERLKGVDSTLKIQPAKLEDSAVYLCASSPWSGGYTFGSGTRLTVV.

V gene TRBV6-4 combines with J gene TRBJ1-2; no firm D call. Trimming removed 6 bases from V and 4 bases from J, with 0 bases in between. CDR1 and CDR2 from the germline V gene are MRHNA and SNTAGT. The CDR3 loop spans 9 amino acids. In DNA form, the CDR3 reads TGTGCCAGCAGCTATGGCTACACCTTC. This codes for CASSYGYTF.

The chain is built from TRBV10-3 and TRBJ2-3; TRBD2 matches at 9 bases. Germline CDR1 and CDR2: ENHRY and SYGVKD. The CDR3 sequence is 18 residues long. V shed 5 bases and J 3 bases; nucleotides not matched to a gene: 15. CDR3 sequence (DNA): TGTGCCATCAGTTCCCTAGCGGGAACGGGTTCGGGTACAGATACGCAGTATTTT. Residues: CAISSLAGTGSGTDTQYF.

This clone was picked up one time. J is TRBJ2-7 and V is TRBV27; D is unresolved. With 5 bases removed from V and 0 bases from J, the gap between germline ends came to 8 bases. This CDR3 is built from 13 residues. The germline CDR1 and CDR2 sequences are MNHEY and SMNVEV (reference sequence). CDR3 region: CASSPHVSYEQYF. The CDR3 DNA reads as TGTGCCAGCAGTCCTCACGTCTCCTACGAGCAGTACTTC.

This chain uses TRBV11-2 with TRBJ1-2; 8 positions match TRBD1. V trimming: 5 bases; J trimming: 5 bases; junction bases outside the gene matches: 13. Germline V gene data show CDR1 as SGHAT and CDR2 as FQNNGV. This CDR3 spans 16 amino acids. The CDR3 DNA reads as TGTGCCAGCAGCCCAGAGGGGACAGGAGATATGTATGGCTACACCTTC. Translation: CASSPEGTGDMYGYTF.

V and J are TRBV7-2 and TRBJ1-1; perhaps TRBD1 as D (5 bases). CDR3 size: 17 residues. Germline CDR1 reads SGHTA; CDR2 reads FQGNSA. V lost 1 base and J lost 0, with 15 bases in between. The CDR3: CASSLGFGAGMNTEAFF. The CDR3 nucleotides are TGTGCCAGCAGCTTAGGGTTTGGGGCGGGAATGAACACTGAAGCTTTCTTT. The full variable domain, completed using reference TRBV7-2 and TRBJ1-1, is GAGVSQSPSNKVTEKGKDVELRCDPISGHTALYWYRQSLGQGLEFLIYFQGNSAPDKSGLPSDRFSAERTGGSVSTLTIQRTQQEDSAVYLCASSLGFGAGMNTEAFFGQGTRLTVV.

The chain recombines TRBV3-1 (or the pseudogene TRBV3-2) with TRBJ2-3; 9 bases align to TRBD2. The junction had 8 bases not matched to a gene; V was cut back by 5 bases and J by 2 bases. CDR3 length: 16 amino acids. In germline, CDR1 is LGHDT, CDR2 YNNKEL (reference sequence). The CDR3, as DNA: TGTGCCAGCAGCTCATGGCTAGCGGGGCTCACAGATACGCAGTATTTT. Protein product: CASSSWLAGLTDTQYF.

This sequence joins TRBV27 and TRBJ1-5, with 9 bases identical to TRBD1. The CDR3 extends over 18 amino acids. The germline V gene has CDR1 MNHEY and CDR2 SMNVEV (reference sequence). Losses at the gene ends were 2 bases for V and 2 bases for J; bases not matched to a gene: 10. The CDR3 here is CASSLQNRGRGRNQPQHF. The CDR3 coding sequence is TGTGCCAGCAGTTTACAAAACAGGGGGCGCGGGCGCAATCAGCCCCAGCATTTT.

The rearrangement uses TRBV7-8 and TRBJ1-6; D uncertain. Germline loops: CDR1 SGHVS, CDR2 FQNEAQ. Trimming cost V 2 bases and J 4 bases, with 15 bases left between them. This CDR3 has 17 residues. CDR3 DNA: TGTGCCAGCAGCTTAAGACGGGAGGACTTATATAATTCACCCCTCCACTTT. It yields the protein CASSLRREDLYNSPLHF.

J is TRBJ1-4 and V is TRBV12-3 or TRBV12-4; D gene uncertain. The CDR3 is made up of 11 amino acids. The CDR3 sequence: CATSISKKLFF. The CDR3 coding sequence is TGTGCTACCTCTATAAGTAAAAAACTGTTTTTT.

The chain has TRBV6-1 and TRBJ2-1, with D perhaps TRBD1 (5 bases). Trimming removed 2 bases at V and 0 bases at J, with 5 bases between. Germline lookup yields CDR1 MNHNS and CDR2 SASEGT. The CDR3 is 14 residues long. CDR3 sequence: CASSEQGSYNEQFF. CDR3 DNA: TGTGCCAGCAGTGAACAGGGCTCCTACAATGAGCAGTTCTTC.